Each of the 8 T cell receptor beta chains below was sequenced from the same sample in a study of Ad26.COV2.S vaccination and SARS-CoV-2 variants. Sample treatment: roughly 19 received Ad26.COV2.S at low or high dose, single or two shots; 5 received placebo; per-sample allocation not given. The study sampled participants on day 63 after the first vaccine or placebo injection. The data were produced by immunoSEQ multiplex PCR, yet TCRdb's version contains in-frame clones alone and is incomplete. The repertoire consists of around 450,000 clones, with around 91% occurring once and the leading ten covering about 4.1%. The sample in question was peripheral blood, obtained in a trial of Ad26.COV2.S vaccine versus placebo. These receptors all stem from a person between 18 and 65 years old who received the Ad26.COV2.S COVID-19 vaccine or a placebo.

The rearrangement uses TRBV5-1 and TRBJ2-5; 7 bases are a match to TRBD1. CDR3 size: 14 residues. The trim removed 5 bases at V and 2 bases at J, leaving 6 bases unmatched. Germline CDR1 SGHRS, CDR2 YFSETQ. The CDR3 region is CASSLRGQQETQYF. The DNA of the CDR3 is TGCGCCAGCAGTCTCCGGGGACAGCAAGAGACCCAGTACTTC.

V usage is TRBV27 and J usage is TRBJ2-1, with D perhaps TRBD2 (6 bases). Deletions cut 10 bases from V and 10 bases from J, with 20 bases between. Germline CDR1 reads MNHEY; CDR2 reads SMNVEV (reference sequence). This CDR3 has 13 residues. CDR3 in DNA: TGTGCCACCCGGGAGAGCGCCCCCACCGAGCAGTTCTTC. Translated: CATRESAPTEQFF.

In its sample, this clone was seen once. This sequence joins TRBV2 and TRBJ2-3; no definite D call. Germline CDR1 and CDR2: SNHLY and FYNNEI. This CDR3 contains 13 residues. Trimming removed 2 bases from V and 11 bases from J, with 14 bases in between. The CDR3, as DNA: TGTGCCAGCAGTGAATTAAGACCGTGGGAGCAGTATTTT. Residues: CASSELRPWEQYF.

J is TRBJ2-7 and V is TRBV27, with a weak D call TRBD2 (7 bases). The ends were cut back, 5 bases at V and 4 bases at J, with 15 bases in the middle. Germline V gene lookup returns CDR1 MNHEY and CDR2 SMNVEV (reference sequence). This CDR3 has 14 residues. The CDR3 region is CASSRRGGGYEQYF. In DNA, the CDR3 is TGTGCCAGCAGTCGAAGGGGAGGGGGGTACGAGCAGTACTTC.

This chain joins TRBV7-2 and TRBJ2-1; 10 bases line up with TRBD1. With 7 bases clipped from V and 7 bases from J, the junction kept 7 bases outside the gene matches. This CDR3 spans 14 amino acids. Germline V gene sequence: CDR1 SGHTA, CDR2 FQGNSA. The CDR3 spells CASMTGGAWNEQFF. In nucleotides, the CDR3 is TGTGCCAGCATGACAGGGGGCGCATGGAATGAGCAGTTCTTC.

This clone was observed a few times. The chain is built from TRBV7-2 and TRBJ2-7; TRBD1 matches at 7 bases. CDR1 and CDR2 from the germline V gene are SGHTA and FQGNSA. The CDR3 runs 15 residues. With 1 base clipped from V and 5 bases from J, the junction kept 8 bases outside the gene matches. In nucleotides, the CDR3 is TGTGCCAGCAGCTTAGATAAGACAGGGAGCCACGAGCAGTACTTC. This translates into CASSLDKTGSHEQYF.

This clone was recorded a few times. The chain carries TRBV6-1 and TRBJ1-6, with unresolved D. CDR3 length equals 12 residues. Trimming took off 3 bases at V and 12 bases at J, with 9 bases between the two ends. The germline V gene has CDR1 MNHNS and CDR2 SASEGT. The CDR3 DNA reads as TGTGCCAGCAGTGATCTGGGATTACCCCTCCACTTT. It specifies CASSDLGLPLHF.

The V and J genes are TRBV11-3 and TRBJ2-3, with D perhaps assigned TRBD1 or TRBD2 (5 bases each). CDR3 length: 14 amino acids. V was pared by 3 bases and J by 2 bases, with 9 bases between. The germline V gene has CDR1 SGHNT and CDR2 YENEEA. CDR3 in DNA: TGTGCCAGCAGCTTTGGGGGAGACACAGATACGCAGTATTTT. Translated, it gives CASSFGGDTDTQYF.